Reported below is one TCR beta chain. In the authors' workflow: Amplification with reference gene primers provided the estimates of nucleated cell counts. Here immunoSEQ multiplex PCR was the method, and the copy in TCRdb shows in-frame clones only, minus some. The V and J calls and clone size were taken over from that table, and D and trimming were inferred from the DNA. The sample carries 70,000 to 85,000 clones, approximately 90% recorded once. This entry is derived from a study of blood T cell repertoires in COVID-19. Overall study context: Italy, Spain and the United States were the sources of the convalescent and acute COVID-19 samples. Sources were T cells, B-cell-depleted T cells, or PBMCs; the material itself was cDNA or gDNA.

The source is a woman between 50 and 59 years old with active or convalescent COVID-19. The material sequenced was peripheral blood.

CDR3 loop: CASSSRGPRNIGYTF. In DNA form, the CDR3 reads TGTGCCAGCAGTTCAAGGGGCCCGAGGAATATTGGCTACACCTTC. The chain carries TRBV27 and TRBJ1-2, with a possible D match to TRBD1 (5 bases). The germline gives CDR1 MNHEY, CDR2 SMNVEV (reference sequence). Trimming cost V 4 bases and J 7 bases, with 19 bases left between them. This CDR3 comprises 15 residues.